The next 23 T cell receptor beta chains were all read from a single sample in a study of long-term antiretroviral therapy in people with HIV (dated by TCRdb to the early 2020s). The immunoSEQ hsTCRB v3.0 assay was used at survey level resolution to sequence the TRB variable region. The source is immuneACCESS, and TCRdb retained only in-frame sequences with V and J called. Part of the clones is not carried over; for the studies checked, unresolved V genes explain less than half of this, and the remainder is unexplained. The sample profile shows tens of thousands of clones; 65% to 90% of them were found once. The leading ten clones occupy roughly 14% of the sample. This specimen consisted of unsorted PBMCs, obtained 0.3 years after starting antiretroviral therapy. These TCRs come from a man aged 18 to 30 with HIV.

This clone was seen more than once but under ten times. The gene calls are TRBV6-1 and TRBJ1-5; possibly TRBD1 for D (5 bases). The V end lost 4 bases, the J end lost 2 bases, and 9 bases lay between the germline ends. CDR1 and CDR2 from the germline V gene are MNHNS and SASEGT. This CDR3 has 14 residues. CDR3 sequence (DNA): TGTGCCAGCAGTGCGGGGGACGGCAATCAGCCCCAGCATTTT. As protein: CASSAGDGNQPQHF.

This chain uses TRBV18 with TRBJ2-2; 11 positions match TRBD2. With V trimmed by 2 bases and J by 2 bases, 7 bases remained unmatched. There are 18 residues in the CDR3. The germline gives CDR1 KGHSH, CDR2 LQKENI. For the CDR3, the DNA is TGTGCCAGCTCACCAGAAGTTACTAGCGGGAGAAACACCGGGGAGCTGTTTTTT. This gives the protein CASSPEVTSGRNTGELFF.

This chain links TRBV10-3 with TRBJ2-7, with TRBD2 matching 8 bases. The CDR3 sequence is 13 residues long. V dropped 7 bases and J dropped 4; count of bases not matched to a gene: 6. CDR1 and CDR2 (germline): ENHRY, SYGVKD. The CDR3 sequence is CAITREARYEQYF. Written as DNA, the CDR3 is TGTGCCATCACGCGGGAGGCCCGTTACGAGCAGTACTTC.

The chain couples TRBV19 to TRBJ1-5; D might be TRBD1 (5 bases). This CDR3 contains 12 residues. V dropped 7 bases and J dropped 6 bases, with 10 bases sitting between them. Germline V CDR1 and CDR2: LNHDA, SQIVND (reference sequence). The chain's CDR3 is CASKRGAQPQHF. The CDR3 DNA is TGTGCCAGTAAAAGAGGGGCTCAGCCCCAGCATTTT.

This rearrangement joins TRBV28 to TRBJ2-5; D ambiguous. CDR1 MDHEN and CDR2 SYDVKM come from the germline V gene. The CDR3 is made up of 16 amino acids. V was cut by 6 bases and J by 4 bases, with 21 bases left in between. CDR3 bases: TGTGCCAGCAGCCACCACCCTCGGTCATCCGGAGAGACCCAGTACTTC. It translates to CASSHHPRSSGETQYF.

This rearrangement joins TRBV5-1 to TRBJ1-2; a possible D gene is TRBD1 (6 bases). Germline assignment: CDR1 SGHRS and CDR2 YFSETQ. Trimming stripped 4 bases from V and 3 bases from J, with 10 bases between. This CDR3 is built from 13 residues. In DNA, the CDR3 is TGCGCCAGCAGCCCGGGACAAGACTATGGCTACACCTTC. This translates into CASSPGQDYGYTF.

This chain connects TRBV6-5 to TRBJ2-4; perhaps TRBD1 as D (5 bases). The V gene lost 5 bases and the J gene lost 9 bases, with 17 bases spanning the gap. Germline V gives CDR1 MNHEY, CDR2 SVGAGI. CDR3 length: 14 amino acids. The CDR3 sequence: CASSPIARVVIQYF. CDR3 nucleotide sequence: TGTGCCAGCAGTCCCATCGCCAGGGTGGTCATTCAGTACTTC.

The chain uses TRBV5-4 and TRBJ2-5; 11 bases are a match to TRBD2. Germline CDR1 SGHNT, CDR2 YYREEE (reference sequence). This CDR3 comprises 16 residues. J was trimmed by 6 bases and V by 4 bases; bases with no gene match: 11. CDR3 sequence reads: CASSPTTSGTGKTQYF. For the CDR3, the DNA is TGTGCCAGCAGCCCGACGACTAGCGGGACGGGAAAGACCCAGTACTTC.

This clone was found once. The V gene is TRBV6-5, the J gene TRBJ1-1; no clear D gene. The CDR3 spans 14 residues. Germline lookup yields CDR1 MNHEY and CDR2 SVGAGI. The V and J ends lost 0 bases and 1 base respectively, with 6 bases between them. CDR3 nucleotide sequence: TGTGCCAGCAGTTACTCCTTCGGGAACACTGAAGCTTTCTTT. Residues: CASSYSFGNTEAFF.

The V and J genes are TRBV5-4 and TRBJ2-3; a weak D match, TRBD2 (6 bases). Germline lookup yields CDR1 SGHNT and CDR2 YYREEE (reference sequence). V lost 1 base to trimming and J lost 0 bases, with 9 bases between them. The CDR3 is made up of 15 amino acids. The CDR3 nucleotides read TGTGCCAGCAGCTTGTTTCGGGGGAGCACAGATACGCAGTATTTT. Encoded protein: CASSLFRGSTDTQYF.

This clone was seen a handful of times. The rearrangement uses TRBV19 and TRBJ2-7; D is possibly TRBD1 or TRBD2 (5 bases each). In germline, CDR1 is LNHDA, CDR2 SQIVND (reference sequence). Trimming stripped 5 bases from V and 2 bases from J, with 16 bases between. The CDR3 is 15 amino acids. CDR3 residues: CASSFTLGRTYEQYF. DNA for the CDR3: TGTGCCAGTAGTTTCACCCTGGGACGGACCTACGAGCAGTACTTC.

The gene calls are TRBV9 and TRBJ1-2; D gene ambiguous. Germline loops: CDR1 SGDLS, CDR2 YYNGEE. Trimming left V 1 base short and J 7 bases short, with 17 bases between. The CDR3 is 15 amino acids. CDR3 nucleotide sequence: TGTGCCAGCAGCGTAAGCTGGACTGTTGGAGGTGGCTACACCTTC. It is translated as CASSVSWTVGGGYTF.

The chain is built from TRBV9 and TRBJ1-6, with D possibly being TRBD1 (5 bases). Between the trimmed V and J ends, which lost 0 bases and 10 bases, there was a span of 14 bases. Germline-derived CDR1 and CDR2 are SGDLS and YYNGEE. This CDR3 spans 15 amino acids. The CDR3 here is CASSVVGDPGSPLHF. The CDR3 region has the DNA TGTGCCAGCAGCGTAGTCGGGGACCCTGGATCACCCCTCCACTTT. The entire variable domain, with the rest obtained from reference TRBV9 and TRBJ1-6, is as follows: DSGVTQTPKHLITATGQRVTLRCSPRSGDLSVYWYQQSLDQGLQFLIQYYNGEERAKGNILERFSAQQFPDLHSELNLSSLELGDSALYFCASSVVGDPGSPLHFGNGTRLTVT.

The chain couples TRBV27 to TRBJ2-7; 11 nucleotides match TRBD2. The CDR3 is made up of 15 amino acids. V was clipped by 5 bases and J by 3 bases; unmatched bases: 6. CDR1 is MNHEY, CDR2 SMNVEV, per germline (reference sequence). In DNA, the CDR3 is TGTGCCAGCAGTCTCGGGACTAGCGGTTACTACGAGCAGTACTTC. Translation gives CASSLGTSGYYEQYF.

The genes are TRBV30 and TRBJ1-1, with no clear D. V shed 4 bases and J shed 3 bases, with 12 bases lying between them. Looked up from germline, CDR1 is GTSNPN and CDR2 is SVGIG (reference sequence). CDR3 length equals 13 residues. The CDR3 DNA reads TGTGCCTGGAATCCCGCAGCCCACACTGAAGCTTTCTTT. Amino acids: CAWNPAAHTEAFF.

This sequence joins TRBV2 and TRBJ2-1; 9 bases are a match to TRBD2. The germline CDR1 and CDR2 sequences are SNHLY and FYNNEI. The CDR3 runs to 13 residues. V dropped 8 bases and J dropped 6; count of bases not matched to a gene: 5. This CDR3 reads CASRGGAGNEQFF. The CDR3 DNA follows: TGTGCCAGCCGCGGGGGGGCCGGCAATGAGCAGTTCTTC.

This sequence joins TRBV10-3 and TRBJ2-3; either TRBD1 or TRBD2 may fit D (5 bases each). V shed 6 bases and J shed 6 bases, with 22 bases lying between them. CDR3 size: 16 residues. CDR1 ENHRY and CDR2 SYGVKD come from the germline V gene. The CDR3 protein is CAISLERGRSGDTQYF. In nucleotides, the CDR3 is TGTGCCATCAGCCTTGAAAGGGGACGCTCCGGGGATACGCAGTATTTT.

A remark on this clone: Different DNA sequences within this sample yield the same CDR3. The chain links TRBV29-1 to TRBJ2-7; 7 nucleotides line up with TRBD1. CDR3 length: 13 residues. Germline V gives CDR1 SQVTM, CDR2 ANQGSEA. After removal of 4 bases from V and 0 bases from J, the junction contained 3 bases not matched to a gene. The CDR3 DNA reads TGCAGCGTTGCGAGACAGGGCTCCTACGAGCAGTACTTC. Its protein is CSVARQGSYEQYF.

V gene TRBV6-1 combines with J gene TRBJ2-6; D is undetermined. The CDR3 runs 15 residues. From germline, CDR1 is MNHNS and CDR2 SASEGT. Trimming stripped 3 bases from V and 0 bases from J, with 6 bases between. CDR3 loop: CASSEGDSGANVLTF. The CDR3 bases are TGTGCCAGCAGTGAGGGTGACTCTGGGGCCAACGTCCTGACTTTC.

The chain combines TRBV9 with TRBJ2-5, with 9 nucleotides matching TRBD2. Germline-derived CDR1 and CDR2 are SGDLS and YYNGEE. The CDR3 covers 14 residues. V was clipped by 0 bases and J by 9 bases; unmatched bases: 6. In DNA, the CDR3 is TGTGCCAGCAGCGTAGGGGCGGGAGGGCCGCCCCAGTACTTC. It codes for CASSVGAGGPPQYF.

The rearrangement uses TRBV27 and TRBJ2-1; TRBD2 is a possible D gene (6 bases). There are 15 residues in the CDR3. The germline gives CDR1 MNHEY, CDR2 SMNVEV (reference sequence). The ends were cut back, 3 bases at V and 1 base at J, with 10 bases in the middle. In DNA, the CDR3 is TGTGCCAGCAGTTTCGGTAGCGGATCCTACAATGAGCAGTTCTTC. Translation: CASSFGSGSYNEQFF.

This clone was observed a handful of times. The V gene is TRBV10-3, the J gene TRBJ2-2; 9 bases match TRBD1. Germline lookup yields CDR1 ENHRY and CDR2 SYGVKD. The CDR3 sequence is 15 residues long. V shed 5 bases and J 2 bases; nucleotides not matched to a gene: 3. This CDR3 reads CAISRDRANTGELFF. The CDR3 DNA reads TGTGCCATCAGTCGGGACAGGGCTAACACCGGGGAGCTGTTTTTT.

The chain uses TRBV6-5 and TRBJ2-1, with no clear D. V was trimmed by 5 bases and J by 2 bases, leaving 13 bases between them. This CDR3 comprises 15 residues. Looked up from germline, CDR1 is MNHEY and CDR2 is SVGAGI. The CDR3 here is CASSHRVGPYNEQFF. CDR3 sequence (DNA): TGTGCCAGCAGTCACCGGGTAGGCCCCTACAATGAGCAGTTCTTC.